The 7 T cell receptor beta chains given below trace back to one sample, sequenced in a study of neurological immune-mediated disorders. MiXCR was run by TCRdb on the 5' RACE reads, yielding one entry per CDR3 protein. The repertoire has 100,000 or so distinct CDR3 sequences, less than 15% of them found once; the top ten carry about 4.6%. Time point indicated: longitudinal time-point 2. Sequenced: PBMCs. The receptors stem from a female donor with HTLV-1-associated myelopathy (HAM/TSP).

This clonotype came up many times. The rearrangement uses TRBV11-2 and TRBJ2-7, with a tentative D call TRBD1 (6 bases). This CDR3 is built from 15 residues. Germline CDR1 SGHAT, CDR2 FQNNGV. V lost 1 base and J 6 bases, leaving 16 bases between the germline ends. This chain's CDR3 is CASSLVSGVVGEQYF. The CDR3 nucleotides read TGTGCCAGCAGCTTAGTTTCAGGGGTTGTTGGCGAGCAGTACTTC.

This clonotype was observed at least ten times. One junction end disagrees with the germline gene, perhaps due to a read error. The chain recombines TRBV15 with TRBJ2-1; perhaps D is TRBD1 or TRBD2 (6 bases each). Germline V lookup: CDR1 LNHNV, CDR2 YYDKDF (reference sequence). CDR3 length equals 16 residues. The CDR3 here is CATSRDGRGGNNEQFF. CDR3 sequence (DNA): TGTGCTACCAGCAGAGATGGCAGGGGAGGCAACAATGAGCAGTTCTTC.

This clonotype was seen repeatedly, ten times or more. The chain uses TRBV9 and TRBJ2-5, with D perhaps matching TRBD2 (6 bases). There are 15 residues in the CDR3. CDR1 and CDR2 from the germline V gene are SGDLS and YYNGEE. V dropped 0 bases and J dropped 5 bases, with 14 bases sitting between them. The CDR3 sequence is CASSVVGTPAETQYF. Written as DNA, the CDR3 is TGTGCCAGCAGCGTAGTGGGGACTCCGGCGGAGACCCAGTACTTC.

This rearrangement joins TRBV5-1 to TRBJ2-7, with 9 bases lining up with TRBD1. The CDR3 has 13 residues. The germline gives CDR1 SGHRS, CDR2 YFSETQ. J gave up 6 bases and V 3 bases, and 4 bases lay outside the gene matches. The CDR3 DNA sequence: TGCGCCAGCAGCTCGGGACAGGGAGGCGAGCAGTACTTC. It encodes CASSSGQGGEQYF. The complete variable domain, with remaining parts taken from reference TRBV5-1 and TRBJ2-7, reads KAGVTQTPRYLIKTRGQQVTLSCSPISGHRSVSWYQQTPGQGLQFLFEYFSETQRNKGNFPGRFSGRQFSNSRSEMNVSTLELGDSALYLCASSSGQGGEQYFGPGTRLTVT.

This clonotype was observed many times. The chain recombines TRBV5-1 with TRBJ2-7; TRBD1 is a possible D gene (6 bases). This CDR3 region has 13 residues. Deletions cut 2 bases from V and 1 base from J, with 7 bases between. From germline, CDR1 is SGHRS and CDR2 YFSETQ. The CDR3 loop reads CASSLQGSYEQYF. The CDR3 region has the DNA TGCGCCAGCAGCTTACAGGGATCCTACGAGCAGTACTTC.

The sample holds many counts of this clonotype. The chain recombines TRBV5-1 with TRBJ1-2, with 7 bases aligning to TRBD1. The germline V gene has CDR1 SGHRS and CDR2 YFSETQ. The CDR3 totals 15 residues. Unmatched junction bases numbered 10, after V lost 6 bases and J lost 2 bases. CDR3: CASTPGDSQNYGYTF. The CDR3 coding sequence is TGCGCCAGCACCCCCGGGGACAGTCAGAACTATGGCTACACCTTC.

This clonotype was seen repeatedly, ten times or more. The gene calls are TRBV10-3 and TRBJ1-2, with D maybe TRBD1 (5 bases). Trimming took 3 bases from V and 5 from J, leaving 10 bases between them. Germline CDR1 reads ENHRY; CDR2 reads SYGVKD. This CDR3 has 13 residues. In DNA, the CDR3 is TGTGCCATCAGTGACAGGGTTTGGTATGGCTACACCTTC. Translated: CAISDRVWYGYTF.